The present TCR beta chain was sequenced within a study of cytomegalovirus exposure and HLA in healthy donors. 13 Jbeta primers and 60 Vbeta primers were used for the PCR. Method: immunoSEQ multiplex PCR; TCRdb's copy keeps in-frame clones and lacks some. This sample carries roughly 180,000 clones, about 80% of them seen once, and the ten largest clones take around 2%. General study findings and limits: The study found most TCR sequences rare, yet found some public TCRs in many donors. In the analysis, some V segments, TRBV6-2 and TRBV6-3 included, were excluded as indistinguishable. Roughly even sequencing depth across donors was the assumption behind the presence/absence analyses. The study recorded 160 or so TCR beta chains that were cytomegalovirus-associated.

Trimming removed 3 bases at V and 2 bases at J, with 12 bases between. The length of the CDR3 is 15 residues. CDR1 and CDR2 from the germline V gene are SGHNT and YYREEE (reference sequence). With regard to this clone: What it binds is unknown.

The clonotype originates from a woman aged 18 to 35 in good health and CMV-seropositive. The rearrangement links TRBV5-4 to TRBJ2-1; D is undetermined. The sample comprised PBMCs. The CDR3 coding sequence is TGTGCCAGCAGCTCCGGCGGAAAGACCTACAATGAGCAGTTCTTC. Translated: CASSSGGKTYNEQFF.